The next 8 T cell receptor beta chains were all read from a single sample in a study of control samples from healthy donors and cancer patients. Sequencing used immunoSEQ multiplex PCR; TCRdb keeps in-frame clones, though not all of them. The sample shows about 410,000 clones, 90% of them seen only once. Material for sequencing was PBMCs. The receptors were gathered from a man aged 35 to 55 with head and neck cancer.

This chain connects TRBV29-1 to TRBJ2-7; 10 bases agree with TRBD1. With V trimmed by 4 bases and J by 6 bases, 9 bases remained unmatched. Germline V CDR1 and CDR2: SQVTM, ANQGSEA. CDR3 length: 14 residues. The CDR3 bases are TGCAGCGTTGGATGGGACAGGGGATTGAGCGAGCAGTACTTC. This codes for CSVGWDRGLSEQYF.

The chain combines TRBV25-1 with TRBJ2-1, with 8 positions matching TRBD2. Germline CDR1 MGHDK, CDR2 SYGVNS. The CDR3 sequence is 13 residues long. J was trimmed by 9 bases and V by 4 bases; bases with no gene match: 5. Written as DNA, the CDR3 is TGTGCCAGCAGTGTCCAGCGGGAGTTTGAGCAGTTCTTC. Protein product: CASSVQREFEQFF.

The chain combines TRBV2 with TRBJ2-4; 8 bases are shared with TRBD1. Trimming cost V 5 bases and J 7 bases; bases outside gene matches: 4. The CDR3 loop spans 13 amino acids. Germline CDR1 reads SNHLY; CDR2 reads FYNNEI. CDR3 loop: CASSYGQGNIQYF. CDR3 bases: TGTGCCAGCAGTTACGGACAGGGCAACATTCAGTACTTC.

The chain uses TRBV5-1 and TRBJ2-1; TRBD2 matches at 11 bases. The V gene's germline CDR1 is SGHRS and CDR2 YFSETQ. Trimming removed 7 bases from V and 5 bases from J; junction bases left unmatched: 11. The CDR3 extends over 16 amino acids. The CDR3 DNA sequence: TGCGCCAGCCTCGCGGGGGGGACTAGCGGACACAATGAGCAGTTCTTC. Translating it yields CASLAGGTSGHNEQFF.

The genes are TRBV6-5 and TRBJ2-5, with 8 bases lining up with TRBD2. Germline V gene data show CDR1 as MNHEY and CDR2 as SVGAGI. Trimming cost V 8 bases and J 4 bases; bases outside gene matches: 6. The CDR3 is 13 amino acids. The CDR3 spells CASSAGVGETQYF. The CDR3 nucleotides are TGTGCCAGCTCAGCGGGGGTTGGAGAGACCCAGTACTTC.

V is TRBV10-3 and J is TRBJ1-3; no reliable D call. V lost 0 bases and J lost 4, with 4 bases in between. The CDR3 sequence is 13 residues long. Germline-derived CDR1 and CDR2 are ENHRY and SYGVKD. CDR3 protein: CAISESTGNTIYF. CDR3 in DNA: TGTGCCATCAGTGAGTCGACGGGAAACACCATATATTTT.

The rearrangement links TRBV29-1 to TRBJ1-2; D gene ambiguous. V was trimmed by 5 bases and J by 1 base, leaving 11 bases between them. There are 13 residues in the CDR3. Germline values: CDR1 SQVTM, CDR2 ANQGSEA. CDR3 nucleotides: TGCAGCGTTCTCGTCGGGAGTAACTATGGCTACACCTTC. Protein sequence: CSVLVGSNYGYTF.

The chain couples TRBV3-1 (or the pseudogene TRBV3-2) to TRBJ2-7; D gene uncertain. Trimming shortened V by 6 bases and J by 7 bases, and 13 bases separated the two germline ends. The CDR3 is made up of 12 amino acids. Germline assignment: CDR1 LGHDT and CDR2 YNNKEL (reference sequence). In nucleotides, the CDR3 is TGTGCCAGCAGTCGACCTACTGGTGAGCAGTACTTC. Its protein is CASSRPTGEQYF.